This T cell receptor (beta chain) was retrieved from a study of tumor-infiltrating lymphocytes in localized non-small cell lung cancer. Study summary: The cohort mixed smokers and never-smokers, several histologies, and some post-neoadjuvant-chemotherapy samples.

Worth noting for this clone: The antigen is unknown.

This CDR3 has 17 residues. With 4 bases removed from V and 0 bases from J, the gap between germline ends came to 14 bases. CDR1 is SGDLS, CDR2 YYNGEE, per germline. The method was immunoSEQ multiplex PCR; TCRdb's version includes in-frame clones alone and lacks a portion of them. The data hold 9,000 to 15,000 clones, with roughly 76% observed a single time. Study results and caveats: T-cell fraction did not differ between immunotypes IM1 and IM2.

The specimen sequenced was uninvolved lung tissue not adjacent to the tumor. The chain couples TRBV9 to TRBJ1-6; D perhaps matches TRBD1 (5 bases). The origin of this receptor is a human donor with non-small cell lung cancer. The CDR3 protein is CASSPGGGSSYNSPLHF. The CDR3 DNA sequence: TGTGCCAGCAGCCCGGGCGGGGGGAGCTCCTATAATTCACCCCTCCACTTT.